The rows below give T cell receptor beta chains drawn from one sample of a study of glioma-infiltrating T cells after dendritic cell vaccination. TCRdb's copy holds only in-frame clones and misses some; the assay was immunoSEQ multiplex PCR. The table has approximately 50,000 clones, around 91% seen once. The starting material was blood, obtained after dendritic cell vaccination. The source of these receptors is a human donor with glioblastoma. Both conserved end residues are part of each CDR3. Fields, in order: D gene, CDR3 length, V gene, J gene, clone size, CDR3 DNA, CDR3 protein. A D gene is named only where the DNA matches it firmly. Rows may omit the clone size; those that give it use once, few, many or a size class.

>NA|17|TRBV10-3|TRBJ1-3|NA
TGTGCCATCTGGGGGGGGCCATCGGGGACTTCTGGAAACACCATATATTTT
CAIWGGPSGTSGNTIYF
>NA|17|TRBV10-3|TRBJ1-5|once
TGTGCCATCAGTGAGCCCAGGGGACCTTATAGCAATCAGCCCCAGCATTTT
CAISEPRGPYSNQPQHF
>NA|14|TRBV5-1|TRBJ2-1|NA
TGCGCCAGCAGCTTGGTTAGCGCCTACAATGAGCAGTTCTTC
CASSLVSAYNEQFF
>NA|16|TRBV7-8|TRBJ2-5|NA
TGTGCCAGCAGCTTATGGAGGGCGGTGACACAAGAGACCCAGTACTTC
CASSLWRAVTQETQYF
>NA|17|TRBV2|TRBJ2-1|NA
TGTGCCAGCAGTGAAGTGGGTAGCCAGAGCTCCTACAATGAGCAGTTCTTC
CASSEVGSQSSYNEQFF
>TRBD2|19|TRBV4-1|TRBJ2-5|NA
TGCGCCAGCAGCCACCCCCCGGCGACTAGCGGGAGGCTAGGGGAGACCCAGTACTTC
CASSHPPATSGRLGETQYF
>TRBD2|17|TRBV5-1|TRBJ2-1|NA
TGCGCCAGCAGCCTCCTAACTAGCGGGAGGGCCTACAATGAGCAGTTCTTC
CASSLLTSGRAYNEQFF
>NA|13|TRBV13|TRBJ1-5|once
TGTGCCAGCAGCCTACGAGGGTATCAGCCCCAGCATTTT
CASSLRGYQPQHF
>NA|15|TRBV9|TRBJ2-7|NA
TGTGCCAGCAGCCCCGAAGCGGAGCCAACCTACGAGCAGTACTTC
CASSPEAEPTYEQYF
>TRBD2|16|TRBV7-6|TRBJ2-7|NA
TGTGCCAGCAGCGAGGAATTTAGCGGGAGCTCCTACGAGCAGTACTTC
CASSEEFSGSSYEQYF
>NA|15|TRBV15|TRBJ1-4|NA
TGTGCCACCAGCAGAGATCGGGGGACTAATGAAAAACTGTTTTTT
CATSRDRGTNEKLFF
>TRBD1|14|TRBV4-1|TRBJ2-5|NA
TGCGCCAGCAGCCAAGATCACAGGGGAGAGACCCAGTACTTC
CASSQDHRGETQYF
>TRBD2|17|TRBV10-3|TRBJ2-7|NA
TGTGCCACCACCCCCGGACTAGCGGGAGGTGGCTCCTACGAGCAGTACTTC
CATTPGLAGGGSYEQYF
>NA|15|TRBV18|TRBJ1-1|NA
TGTGCCAGCTCACCAATCCGGAGACCCAACACTGAAGCTTTCTTT
CASSPIRRPNTEAFF
>NA|15|TRBV6-5|TRBJ2-2|once
TGTGCCAGCAGTTACCGCGGCGGGCTCACCGGGGAGCTGTTTTTT
CASSYRGGLTGELFF
>TRBD1|19|TRBV10-3|TRBJ1-3|once
TGTGCCATCGCCGAGACCCGAAGGTCTGGGACAGGCTCTGGAAACACCATATATTTT
CAIAETRRSGTGSGNTIYF
>TRBD2|18|TRBV14|TRBJ2-2|NA
TGTGCCAGCAGCCAAGGACTAGCGGGAAAAGGTTACACCGGGGAGCTGTTTTTT
CASSQGLAGKGYTGELFF
>TRBD2|15|TRBV5-4|TRBJ2-5|NA
TGTGCCAGCAGGCGGACTAGCGGGACTGAAGAGACCCAGTACTTC
CASRRTSGTEETQYF
>NA|14|TRBV27|TRBJ1-5|few
TGTGCCAGCAGCCCTTCCAGGGGATATCAGCCCCAGCATTTT
CASSPSRGYQPQHF
>NA|14|TRBV25-1|TRBJ2-7|NA
TGTGCCAGCAGTGAACGAGGGAGCGCCCACGAGCAGTACTTC
CASSERGSAHEQYF
>NA|11|TRBV28|TRBJ2-1|NA
TGTGCCAGCAGTACTTACAATGAGCAGTTCTTC
CASSTYNEQFF
>NA|17|TRBV9|TRBJ2-2|NA
TGTGCCAGCAGCGTAGCAGTCCTAGAGACGGGATCCGGGGAGCTGTTTTTT
CASSVAVLETGSGELFF
>NA|13|TRBV7-9|TRBJ1-1|NA
TGTGCCAGCAGCTTAGAATCGAGGACTGAAGCTTTCTTT
CASSLESRTEAFF
>NA|15|TRBV28|TRBJ2-7|NA
TGTGCCAGCAGCGACGACACATCCAGGGGCTACGAGCAGTACTTC
CASSDDTSRGYEQYF
>TRBD1|15|TRBV10-3|TRBJ1-3|few
TGTGCCATCGGTACGACAGGGAGGTCTGGAAACACCATATATTTT
CAIGTTGRSGNTIYF
>NA|18|TRBV29-1|TRBJ2-1|NA
TGCAGCGTTGAAGATTCGGGCGGGGTTGGCAGGGACGTGAATGAGCAGTTCTTC
CSVEDSGGVGRDVNEQFF
>NA|13|TRBV28|TRBJ2-1|few
TGTGCCAGCAGTCCCGGACTCTACAATGAGCAGTTCTTC
CASSPGLYNEQFF
>TRBD1|15|TRBV25-1|TRBJ1-2|NA
TGTGCCAGCAGTGAAAACCGGGACAGCTCCTATGGCTACACCTTC
CASSENRDSSYGYTF
>TRBD2|17|TRBV9|TRBJ2-5|few
TGTGCCAGCAGCCCCCTCCCGGGGAGCGGGAGGCAAGAGACCCAGTACTTC
CASSPLPGSGRQETQYF
>TRBD2|15|TRBV2|TRBJ2-3|NA
TGTGCCATCATTCGACGGGAGGGAGGAGCAGATACGCAGTATTTT
CAIIRREGGADTQYF
>NA|14|TRBV25-1|TRBJ1-5|NA
TGTGCCAGCAGTGATTATTGGGGGCATCAGCCCCAGCATTTT
CASSDYWGHQPQHF
>TRBD2|13|TRBV29-1|TRBJ2-7|NA
TGCAGCGTTGAGGGAGCGGGAGGTCGTGAGCAGTACTTC
CSVEGAGGREQYF
>NA|14|TRBV15|TRBJ2-3|NA
TGTGCCACCAGCAGAGCCCTCGAGACAGATACGCAGTATTTT
CATSRALETDTQYF
>NA|12|TRBV27|TRBJ1-2|NA
TGTGCCAGCAGGGGGGCAGGAGGTGGCTACACCTTC
CASRGAGGGYTF
>TRBD2|19|TRBV11-2|TRBJ2-5|NA
TGTGCCAGCAGCTTCTTCGTCGGACTAGCGGGAGTAGGGGAAGAGACCCAGTACTTC
CASSFFVGLAGVGEETQYF
>TRBD1|14|TRBV18|TRBJ1-4|NA
TGTGCCAGCTCACCGGGACAGGGTGCTGAAAAACTGTTTTTT
CASSPGQGAEKLFF
>TRBD2|15|TRBV6-1|TRBJ2-7|NA
TGTGCCAGCACCCCGAACGGCGGGAGCTCCTACGAGCAGTACTTC
CASTPNGGSSYEQYF
>NA|14|TRBV2|TRBJ1-2|NA
TGTGCCAGCACCCCCGGCCAGGGAGGATATGGCTACACCTTC
CASTPGQGGYGYTF
>TRBD1|12|TRBV10-3|TRBJ2-7|few
TGTGCCATCAGTGGGTACCGGGACAGCACACAGTTC
CAISGYRDSTQF
>NA|12|TRBV7-9|TRBJ1-1|NA
TGTGCCAGCAGCCTGGGGGGGGAGATAGCTTTCTTT
CASSLGGEIAFF